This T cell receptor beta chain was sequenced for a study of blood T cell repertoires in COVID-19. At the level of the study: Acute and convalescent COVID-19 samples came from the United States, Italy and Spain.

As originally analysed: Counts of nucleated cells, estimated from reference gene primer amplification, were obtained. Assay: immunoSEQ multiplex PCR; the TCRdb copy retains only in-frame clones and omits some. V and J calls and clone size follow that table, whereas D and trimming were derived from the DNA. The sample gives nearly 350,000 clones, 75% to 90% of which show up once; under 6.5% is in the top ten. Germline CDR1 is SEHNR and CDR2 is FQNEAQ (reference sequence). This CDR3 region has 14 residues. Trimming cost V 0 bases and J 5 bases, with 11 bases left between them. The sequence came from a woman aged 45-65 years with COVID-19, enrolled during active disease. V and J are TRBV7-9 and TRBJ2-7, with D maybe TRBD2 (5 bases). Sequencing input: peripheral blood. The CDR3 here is CASSLALSSNEQYF. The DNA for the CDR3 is TGTGCCAGCAGCTTAGCGCTATCTAGCAACGAGCAGTACTTC.